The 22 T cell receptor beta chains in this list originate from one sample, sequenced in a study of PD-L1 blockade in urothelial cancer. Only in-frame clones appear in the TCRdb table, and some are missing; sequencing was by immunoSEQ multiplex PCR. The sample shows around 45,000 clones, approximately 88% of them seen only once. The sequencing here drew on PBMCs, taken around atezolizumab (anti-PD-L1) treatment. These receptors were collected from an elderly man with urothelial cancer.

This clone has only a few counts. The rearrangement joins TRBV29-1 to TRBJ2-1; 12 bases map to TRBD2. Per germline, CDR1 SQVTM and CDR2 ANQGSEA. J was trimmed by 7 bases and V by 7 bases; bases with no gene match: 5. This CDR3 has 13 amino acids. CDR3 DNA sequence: TGCAGCGCTGGACTAGCGGGACCTAATGAGCAGTTCTTC. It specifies CSAGLAGPNEQFF.

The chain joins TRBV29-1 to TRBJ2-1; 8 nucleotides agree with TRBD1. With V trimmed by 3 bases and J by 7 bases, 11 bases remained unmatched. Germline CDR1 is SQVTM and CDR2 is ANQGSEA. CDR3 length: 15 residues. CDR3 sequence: CSVDPARGHDNEQFF. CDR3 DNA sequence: TGCAGCGTTGATCCGGCCAGGGGGCACGATAATGAGCAGTTCTTC.

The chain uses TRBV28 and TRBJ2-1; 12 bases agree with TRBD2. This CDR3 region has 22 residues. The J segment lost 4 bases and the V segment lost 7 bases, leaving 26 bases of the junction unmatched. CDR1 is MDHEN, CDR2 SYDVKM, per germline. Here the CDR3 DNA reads TGTGCCAGCATTCGGGGTTGGAAATGGGGGACTAGCGGGCAGAGGGGGTACAATGAGCAGTTCTTC. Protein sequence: CASIRGWKWGTSGQRGYNEQFF.

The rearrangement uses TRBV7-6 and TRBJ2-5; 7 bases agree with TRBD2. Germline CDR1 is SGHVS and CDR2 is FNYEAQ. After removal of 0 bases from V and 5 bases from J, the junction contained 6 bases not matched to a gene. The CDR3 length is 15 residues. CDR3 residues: CASSLAQGGSETQYF. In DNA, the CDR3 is TGTGCCAGCAGCTTAGCGCAGGGAGGGAGTGAGACCCAGTACTTC.

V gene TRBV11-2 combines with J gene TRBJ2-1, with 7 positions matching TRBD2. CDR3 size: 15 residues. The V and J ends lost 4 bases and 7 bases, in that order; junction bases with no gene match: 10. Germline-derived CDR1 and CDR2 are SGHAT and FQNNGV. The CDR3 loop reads CASSSAALALNEQFF. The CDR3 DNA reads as TGTGCCAGCAGCTCTGCCGCACTAGCGCTGAATGAGCAGTTCTTC.

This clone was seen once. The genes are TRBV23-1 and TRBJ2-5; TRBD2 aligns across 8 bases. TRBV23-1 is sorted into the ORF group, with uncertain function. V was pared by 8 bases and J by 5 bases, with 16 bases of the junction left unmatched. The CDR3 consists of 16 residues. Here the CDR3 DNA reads TGCGCCAGCTACCTACGGCAGCGGGAGATCGAGGAGACCCAGTACTTC. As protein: CASYLRQREIEETQYF.

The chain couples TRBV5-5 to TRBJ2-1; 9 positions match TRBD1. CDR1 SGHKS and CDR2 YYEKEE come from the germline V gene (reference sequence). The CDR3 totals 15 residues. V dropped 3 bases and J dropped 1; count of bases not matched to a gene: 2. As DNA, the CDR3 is TGTGCCAGCAGCTCGGGACAGGGTTCCTACAATGAGCAGTTCTTC. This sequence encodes CASSSGQGSYNEQFF.

DNA of the CDR3: TGTGCCAGCAGCCAAGATCCGCTAGGGGCCTACAATGAGCAGTTCTTC. It codes for CASSQDPLGAYNEQFF. The chain has TRBV4-2 and TRBJ2-1; a weak D match, TRBD1 (5 bases). CDR1 LGHNA and CDR2 YNFKEQ come from the germline V gene. The length of the CDR3 is 16 residues. V gave up 0 bases and J gave up 2 bases, with 11 bases separating them.

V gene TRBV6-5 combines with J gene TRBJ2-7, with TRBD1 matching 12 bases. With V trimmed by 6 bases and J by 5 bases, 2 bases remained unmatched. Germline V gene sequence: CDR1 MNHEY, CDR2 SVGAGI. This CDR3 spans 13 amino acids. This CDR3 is CASRGQGADEQYF. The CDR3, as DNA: TGTGCCAGCAGGGGACAGGGGGCCGACGAGCAGTACTTC.

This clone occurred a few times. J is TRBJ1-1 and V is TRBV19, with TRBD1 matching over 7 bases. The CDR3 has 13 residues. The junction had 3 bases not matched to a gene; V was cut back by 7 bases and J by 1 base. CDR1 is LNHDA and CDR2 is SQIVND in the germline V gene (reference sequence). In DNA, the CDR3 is TGTGCCAGTAAGGGACAGACGAACACTGAAGCTTTCTTT. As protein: CASKGQTNTEAFF.

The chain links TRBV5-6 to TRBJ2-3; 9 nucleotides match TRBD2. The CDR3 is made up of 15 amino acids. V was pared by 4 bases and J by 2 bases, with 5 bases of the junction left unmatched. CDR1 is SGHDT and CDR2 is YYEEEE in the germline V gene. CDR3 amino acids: CASSTLAGDTDTQYF. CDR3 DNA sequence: TGTGCCAGCAGCACCTTAGCGGGAGACACAGATACGCAGTATTTT.

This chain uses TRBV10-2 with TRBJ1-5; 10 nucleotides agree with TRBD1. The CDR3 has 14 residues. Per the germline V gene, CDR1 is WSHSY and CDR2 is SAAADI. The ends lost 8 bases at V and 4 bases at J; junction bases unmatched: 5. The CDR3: CASAGTGVNQPQHF. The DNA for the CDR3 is TGCGCCAGCGCCGGGACAGGGGTAAATCAGCCCCAGCATTTT.

The CDR3 DNA reads as TGTGCCAGCAGTTTATCAGAGGGCCCGGACACCGGGGAGCTGTTTTTT. This gives the protein CASSLSEGPDTGELFF. The chain links TRBV27 to TRBJ2-2, with D possibly TRBD2 on 5 matching bases. Trimming removed 0 bases from V and 3 bases from J, with 11 bases in between. This CDR3 is built from 16 residues. Looked up from germline, CDR1 is MNHEY and CDR2 is SMNVEV (reference sequence).

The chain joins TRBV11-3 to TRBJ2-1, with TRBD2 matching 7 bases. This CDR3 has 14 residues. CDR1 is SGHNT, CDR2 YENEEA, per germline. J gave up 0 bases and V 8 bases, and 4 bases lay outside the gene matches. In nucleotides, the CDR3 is TGTGCCAGCGGCGCTAGCGGCTCCTACAATGAGCAGTTCTTC. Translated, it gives CASGASGSYNEQFF.

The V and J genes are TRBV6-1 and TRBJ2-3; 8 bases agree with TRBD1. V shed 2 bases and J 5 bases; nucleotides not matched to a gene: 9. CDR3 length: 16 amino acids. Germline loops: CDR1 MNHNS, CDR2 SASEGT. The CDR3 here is CASSESRGQARDTQYF. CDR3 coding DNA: TGTGCCAGCAGTGAAAGCAGGGGGCAGGCCAGAGATACGCAGTATTTT.

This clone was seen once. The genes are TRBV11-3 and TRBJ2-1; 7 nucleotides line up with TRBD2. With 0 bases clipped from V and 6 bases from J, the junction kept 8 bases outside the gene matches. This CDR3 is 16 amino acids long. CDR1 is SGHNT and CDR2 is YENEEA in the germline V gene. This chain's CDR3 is CASSLDRPGGFNEQFF. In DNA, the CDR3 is TGTGCCAGCAGCTTAGATCGGCCGGGGGGATTCAATGAGCAGTTCTTC.

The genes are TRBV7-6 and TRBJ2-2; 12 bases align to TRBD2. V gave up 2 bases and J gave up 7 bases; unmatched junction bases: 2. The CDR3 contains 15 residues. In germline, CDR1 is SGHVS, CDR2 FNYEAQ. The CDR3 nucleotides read TGTGCCAGCAGCTTACTAGCGGGAGGGAACGGGGAGCTGTTTTTT. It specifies CASSLLAGGNGELFF. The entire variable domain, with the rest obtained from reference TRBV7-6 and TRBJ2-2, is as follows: GAGVSQSPRYKVTKRGQDVALRCDPISGHVSLYWYRQALGQGPEFLTYFNYEAQQDKSGLPNDRFSAERPEGSISTLTIQRTEQRDSAMYRCASSLLAGGNGELFFGEGSRLTVL.

The CDR3 DNA sequence: TGTGCCTGGAGTGTAAGGAGGGGAAGGGCAGATACGCAGTATTTT. Translating it yields CAWSVRRGRADTQYF. The chain is built from TRBV30 and TRBJ2-3; D may be TRBD2 (6 bases). The germline V gene encodes CDR1 GTSNPN and CDR2 SVGIG (reference sequence). Trimming left V 0 bases short and J 4 bases short, with 14 bases between. The length of the CDR3 is 15 residues.

The CDR3 sequence: CASSLARQLSEPTNEKLFF. As DNA, the CDR3 is TGTGCCAGCAGCTTAGCCCGACAGCTTTCGGAGCCAACTAATGAAAAACTGTTTTTT. The chain couples TRBV7-8 to TRBJ1-4, with a possible D match to TRBD1 (5 bases). V lost 0 bases and J 0 bases, leaving 17 bases between the germline ends. CDR1 is SGHVS, CDR2 FQNEAQ, per germline. The length of the CDR3 is 19 residues.

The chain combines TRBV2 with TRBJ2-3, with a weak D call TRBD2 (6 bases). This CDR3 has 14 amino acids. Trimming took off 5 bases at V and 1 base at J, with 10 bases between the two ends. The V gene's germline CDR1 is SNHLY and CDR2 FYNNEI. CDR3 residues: CASSIGTGTDTQYF. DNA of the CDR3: TGTGCCAGCAGTATCGGGACTGGCACAGATACGCAGTATTTT.

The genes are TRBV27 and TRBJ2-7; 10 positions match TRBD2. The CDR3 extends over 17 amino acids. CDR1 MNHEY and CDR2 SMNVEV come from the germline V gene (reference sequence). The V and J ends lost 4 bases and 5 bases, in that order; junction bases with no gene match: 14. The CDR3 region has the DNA TGTGCCAGCAGTTCTTCCGGGGGGGTAGCGGGAGGAAACGAGCAGTACTTC. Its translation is CASSSSGGVAGGNEQYF.

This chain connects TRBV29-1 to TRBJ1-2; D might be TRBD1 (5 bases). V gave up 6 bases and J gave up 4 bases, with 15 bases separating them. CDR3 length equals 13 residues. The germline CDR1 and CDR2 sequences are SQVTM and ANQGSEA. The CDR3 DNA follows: TGCAGCGTCGGGGGGGGGAGCGGCTATGGCTACACCTTC. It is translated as CSVGGGSGYGYTF. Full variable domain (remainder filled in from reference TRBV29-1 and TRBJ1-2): SAVISQKPSRDICQRGTSLTIQCQVDSQVTMMFWYRQQPGQSLTLIATANQGSEATYESGFVIDKFPISRPNLTFSTLTVSNMSPEDSSIYLCSVGGGSGYGYTFGSGTRLTVV.